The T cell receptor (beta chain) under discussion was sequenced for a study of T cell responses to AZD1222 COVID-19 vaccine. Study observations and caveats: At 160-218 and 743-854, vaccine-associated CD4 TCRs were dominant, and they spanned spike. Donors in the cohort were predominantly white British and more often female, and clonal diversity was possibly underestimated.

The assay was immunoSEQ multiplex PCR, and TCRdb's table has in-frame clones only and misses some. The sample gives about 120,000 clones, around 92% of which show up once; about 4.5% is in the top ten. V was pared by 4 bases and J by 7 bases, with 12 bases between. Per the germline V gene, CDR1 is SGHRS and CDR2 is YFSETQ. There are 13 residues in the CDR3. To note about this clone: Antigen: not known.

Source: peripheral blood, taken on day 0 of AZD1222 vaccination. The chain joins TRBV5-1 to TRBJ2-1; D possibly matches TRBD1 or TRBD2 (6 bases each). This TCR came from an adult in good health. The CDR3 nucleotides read TGCGCCAGCAGCGAGGGGGGTATGAATGAGCAGTTCTTC. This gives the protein CASSEGGMNEQFF.